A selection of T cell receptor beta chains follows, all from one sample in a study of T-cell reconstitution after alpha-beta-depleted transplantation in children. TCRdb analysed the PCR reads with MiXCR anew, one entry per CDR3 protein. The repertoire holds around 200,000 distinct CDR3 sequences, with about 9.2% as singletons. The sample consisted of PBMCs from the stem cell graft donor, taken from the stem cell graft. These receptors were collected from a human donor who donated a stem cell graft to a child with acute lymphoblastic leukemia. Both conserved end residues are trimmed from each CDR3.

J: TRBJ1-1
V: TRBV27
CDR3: ASSLSKGQNTEAF

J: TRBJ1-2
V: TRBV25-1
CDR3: ASSKTVSYGYT

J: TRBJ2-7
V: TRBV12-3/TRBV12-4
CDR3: ASTPGLNYEQY

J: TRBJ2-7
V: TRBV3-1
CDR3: ASSHPRDRANHEQY

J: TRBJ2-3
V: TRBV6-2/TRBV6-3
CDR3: VSGRSTDTQY

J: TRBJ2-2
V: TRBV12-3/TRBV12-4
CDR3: ASSLWGTGELF

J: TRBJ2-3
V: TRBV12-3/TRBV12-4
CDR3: ASSFVGEEAQY

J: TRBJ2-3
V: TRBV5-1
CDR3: ASSLGSSGGTDTQY

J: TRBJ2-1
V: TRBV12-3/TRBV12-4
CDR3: ASSRSGGSGGSGAYNEQF

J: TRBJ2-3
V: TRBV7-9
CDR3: ASSLPHGAGDTQY

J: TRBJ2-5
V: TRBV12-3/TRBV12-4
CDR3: ASSLYLGSGQETQY

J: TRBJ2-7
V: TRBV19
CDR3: ASRPDGTARYEQY

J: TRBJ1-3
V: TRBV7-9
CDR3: ASSLGQDLSGNTIY

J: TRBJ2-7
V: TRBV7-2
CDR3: ASSLSRGRSYEQY

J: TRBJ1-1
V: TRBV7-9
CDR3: ASSLPQGNTEAF

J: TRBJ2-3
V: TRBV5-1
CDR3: ASSSGTSGGTDTQY

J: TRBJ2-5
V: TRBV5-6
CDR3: ASSSSFQETQY

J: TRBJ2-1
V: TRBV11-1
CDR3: ASSYPDVAGGSTNEQF

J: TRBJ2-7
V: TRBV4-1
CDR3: ASSQDRSRRDREY

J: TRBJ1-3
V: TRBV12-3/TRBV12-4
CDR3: ASRATGLGNTIY

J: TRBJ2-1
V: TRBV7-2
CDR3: ASSLYVSEAYNEQF

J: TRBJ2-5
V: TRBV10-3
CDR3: AISEQNGVGETQY

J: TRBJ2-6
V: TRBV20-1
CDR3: SARLGVTLSGANVLT

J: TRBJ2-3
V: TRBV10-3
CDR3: AISESRQRADTQY

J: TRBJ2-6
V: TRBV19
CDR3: ASSIAGTVGSGANVLT

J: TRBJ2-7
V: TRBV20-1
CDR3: SASSQGPSYEQY

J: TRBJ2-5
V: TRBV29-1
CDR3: SVDRGRETQY

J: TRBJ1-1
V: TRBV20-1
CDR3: SARDSDLFSLIRTEAF

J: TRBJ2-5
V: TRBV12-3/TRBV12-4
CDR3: ASSLDLYSLETQY

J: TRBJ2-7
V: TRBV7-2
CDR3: ASSLGGPDSPYEQY

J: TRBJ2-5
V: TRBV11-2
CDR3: ASSFSIEETQY

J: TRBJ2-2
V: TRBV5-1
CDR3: ASSLDPPGELF

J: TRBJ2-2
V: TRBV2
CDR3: ATPVGQSHTGELF

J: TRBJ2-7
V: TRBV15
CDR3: ATSRAVTGTGGVRIAYEQY

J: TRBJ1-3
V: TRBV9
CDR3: ASSLSTGFSGNTIY

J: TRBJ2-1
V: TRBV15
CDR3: ATSSLGQGRGNEQF

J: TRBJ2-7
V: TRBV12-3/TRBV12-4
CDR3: ASSPQGVVEQY

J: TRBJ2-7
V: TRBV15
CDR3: ATSSNSGSEQY

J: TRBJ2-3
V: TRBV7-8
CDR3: ASSLYGAPSTDTQY

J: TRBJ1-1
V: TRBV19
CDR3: ASSPTGGRGTEAF

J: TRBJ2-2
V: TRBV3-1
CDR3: ASSQEGRPGGTGELF